The following is a TCR beta chain sequence with its context. These data come from a study of technical replicates of blood from a handful of donors. Clones were read by immunoSEQ multiplex PCR, and TCRdb kept only the in-frame ones, dropping some. The sample holds 80,000 to 95,000 clones, about 94% seen once. Germline lookup yields CDR1 PRHDT and CDR2 FYEKMQ (reference sequence). The CDR3 loop spans 11 amino acids. Trimming removed 5 bases from V and 1 base from J, with 3 bases in between. The rearrangement joins TRBV13 to TRBJ2-7; no clear D gene. The sample consisted of T cells isolated from PBMCs. The sequence came from a human donor in good health. The CDR3 sequence: CASSPSYEQYF. CDR3 coding DNA: TGTGCCAGCAGCCCATCCTACGAGCAGTACTTC. Full variable domain (outside the CDR3, taken from reference TRBV13 and TRBJ2-7): AAGVIQSPRHLIKEKRETATLKCYPIPRHDTVYWYQQGPGQDPQFLISFYEKMQSDKGSIPDRFSAQQFSDYHSELNMSSLELGDSALYFCASSPSYEQYFGPGTRLTVT.